A single sample is the source of the 4 T cell receptor beta chains below, sequenced in a study of blood T cell repertoires in COVID-19 (dated by TCRdb to the early 2020s). Receptor libraries were prepared by the immunoSEQ multiplex PCR assay. In its TCRdb copy, this immuneACCESS table keeps in-frame sequences only and misses some clones. Where compared with another copy, unresolved V genes explain less than half of these, and the others have no known cause. The sample has approximately 84,000 clones on record, 83% of them singletons. 25% to 35% of the sample is taken by the ten largest. Material for sequencing was peripheral blood. All receptors derive from a woman older than 75 with acute or convalescent COVID-19.

The chain employs TRBV3-1 (or the pseudogene TRBV3-2) and TRBJ2-5; 15 bases are shared with TRBD2. CDR3 length: 16 residues. J gave up 6 bases and V 6 bases, and 8 bases lay outside the gene matches. Germline V lookup: CDR1 LGHDT, CDR2 YNNKEL (reference sequence). CDR3 sequence (DNA): TGTGCCAGCAGTCCCGGACTAGCGGGAGGGGTCCAGACCCAGTACTTC. It codes for CASSPGLAGGVQTQYF.

V is TRBV27 and J is TRBJ2-7; 9 bases are a match to TRBD1. V gave up 4 bases and J gave up 4 bases; unmatched junction bases: 5. The CDR3 loop spans 14 amino acids. From germline, CDR1 is MNHEY and CDR2 SMNVEV (reference sequence). The CDR3 bases are TGTGCCAGCAGTTCCAGGGACAGGGTGTACGAGCAGTACTTC. This encodes CASSSRDRVYEQYF.

This clone has only one observation. V and J are TRBV5-1 and TRBJ1-5, with 7 bases matching TRBD1. With 3 bases clipped from V and 4 bases from J, the junction kept 10 bases outside the gene matches. Germline V gives CDR1 SGHRS, CDR2 YFSETQ. CDR3 length: 16 residues. CDR3 DNA sequence: TGCGCCAGCAGCTCCATAAGACAGGGTATAAATCAGCCCCAGCATTTT. The encoded protein is CASSSIRQGINQPQHF. Looking up the rest from reference TRBV5-1 and TRBJ1-5 gives the full variable domain: KAGVTQTPRYLIKTRGQQVTLSCSPISGHRSVSWYQQTPGQGLQFLFEYFSETQRNKGNFPGRFSGRQFSNSRSEMNVSTLELGDSALYLCASSSIRQGINQPQHFGDGTRLSIL.

V gene TRBV19 combines with J gene TRBJ2-5, with TRBD2 identical over 7 bases. CDR1 and CDR2 (germline): LNHDA, SQIVND (reference sequence). Germline trimming cut 4 bases from V and 7 bases from J; bases unmatched to any gene: 0. This CDR3 is 11 amino acids long. The CDR3 bases are TGTGCCAGTAGTACGGGAGGGACCCAGTACTTC. Its protein is CASSTGGTQYF.